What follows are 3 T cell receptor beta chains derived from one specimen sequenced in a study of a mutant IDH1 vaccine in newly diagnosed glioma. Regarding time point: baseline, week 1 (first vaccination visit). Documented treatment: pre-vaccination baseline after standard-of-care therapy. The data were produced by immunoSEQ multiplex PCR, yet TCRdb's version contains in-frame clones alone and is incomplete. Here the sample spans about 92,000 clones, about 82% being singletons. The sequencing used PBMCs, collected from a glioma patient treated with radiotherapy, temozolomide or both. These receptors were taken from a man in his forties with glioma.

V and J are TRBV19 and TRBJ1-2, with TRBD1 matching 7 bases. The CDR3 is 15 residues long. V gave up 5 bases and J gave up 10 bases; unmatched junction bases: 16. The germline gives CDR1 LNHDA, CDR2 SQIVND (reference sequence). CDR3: CASSLYGTATEIYTF. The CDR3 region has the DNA TGTGCCAGTAGTCTTTATGGGACAGCGACGGAAATCTACACCTTC. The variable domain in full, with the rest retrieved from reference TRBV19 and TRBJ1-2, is DGGITQSPKYLFRKEGQNVTLSCEQNLNHDAMYWYRQDPGQGLRLIYYSQIVNDFQKGDIAEGYSVSREKKESFPLTVTSAQKNPTAFYLCASSLYGTATEIYTFGSGTRLTVV.

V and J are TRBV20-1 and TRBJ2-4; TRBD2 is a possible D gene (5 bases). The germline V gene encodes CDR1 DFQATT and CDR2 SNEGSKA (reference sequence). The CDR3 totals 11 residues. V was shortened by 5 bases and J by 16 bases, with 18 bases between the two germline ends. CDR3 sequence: CSASRLQTRYF. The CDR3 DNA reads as TGCAGTGCTTCCCGACTACAAACTCGCTACTTC.

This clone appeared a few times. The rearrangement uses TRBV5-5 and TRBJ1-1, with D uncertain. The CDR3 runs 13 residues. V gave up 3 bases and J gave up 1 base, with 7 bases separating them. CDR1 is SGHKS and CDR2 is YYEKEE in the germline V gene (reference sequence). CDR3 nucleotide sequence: TGTGCCAGCAGCTCTAACGGGAACACTGAAGCTTTCTTT. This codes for CASSSNGNTEAFF.